This TCR beta chain derives from a study of identical twins. Findings and limits, study-wide: With monozygotic twins, out-of-frame TCR alpha sharing exceeded what models estimated. Twins shared beta out-of-frame sequences in excess, but this excess was weaker.

Healthy Caucasians provided all donations. As regards this clonotype: The target antigen is unknown.

MiXCR was run by TCRdb on the 5' RACE reads, yielding one entry per CDR3 protein. Of around 530,000 distinct CDR3 sequences in the sample, 13% to 15% are singletons; the top ten hold around 0.48%. This same sample was also part of a study on yellow fever vaccine responses in identical twins.

The origin of this receptor is a woman in her late teens or twenties in good health. Input material: CD4+ T cells sorted from blood.

The CDR3, as DNA: TGTGCCATCCTCAAGGAACTAGCGGGGGTGAGTAATGAGCAGTTCTTC. It is translated as CAILKELAGVSNEQFF. The gene calls are TRBV10-3 and TRBJ2-1; TRBD2 matches 11 bases. This CDR3 spans 16 amino acids. The trim removed 8 bases at V and 7 bases at J, leaving 13 bases unmatched. From germline, CDR1 is ENHRY and CDR2 SYGVKD.